This T cell receptor beta chain appears in the sequencing data of a study of post-analysis software for immune sequencing data. Sequencing libraries made from TCR beta cDNA carried unique molecular identifiers. In TCRdb, the PCR reads were re-called with MiXCR into one record per CDR3 protein. The sample lists approximately 360,000 distinct CDR3 sequences; around a third were seen once. This clonotype was counted only a few times. This TCR was recovered from a girl aged 10 to 17 with multiple sclerosis. The material sequenced was blood.

CDR3 amino acids: CASSPSQAEKLFF. CDR3 bases: TGTGCCAGCTCACCATCACAGGCTGAAAAACTGTTTTTT. V and J are TRBV18 and TRBJ1-4; maybe TRBD1 (5 bases). This CDR3 is built from 13 residues. From germline, CDR1 is KGHSH and CDR2 LQKENI. The ends were cut back, 2 bases at V and 7 bases at J, with 8 bases in the middle.